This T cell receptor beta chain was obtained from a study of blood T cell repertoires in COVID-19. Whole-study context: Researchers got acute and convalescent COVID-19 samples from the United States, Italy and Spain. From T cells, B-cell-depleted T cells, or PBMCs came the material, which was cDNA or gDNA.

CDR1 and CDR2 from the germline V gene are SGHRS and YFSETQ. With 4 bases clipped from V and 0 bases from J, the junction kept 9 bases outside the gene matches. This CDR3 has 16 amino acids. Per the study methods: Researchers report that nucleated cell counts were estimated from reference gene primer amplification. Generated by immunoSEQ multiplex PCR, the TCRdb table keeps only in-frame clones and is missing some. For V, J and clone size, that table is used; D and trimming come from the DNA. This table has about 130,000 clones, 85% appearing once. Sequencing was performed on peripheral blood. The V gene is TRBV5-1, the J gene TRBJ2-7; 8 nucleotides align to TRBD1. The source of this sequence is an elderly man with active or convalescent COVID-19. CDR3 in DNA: TGCGCCAGCAGCCCCGGGACAGGCCAACGCTCCTACGAGCAGTACTTC. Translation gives CASSPGTGQRSYEQYF.